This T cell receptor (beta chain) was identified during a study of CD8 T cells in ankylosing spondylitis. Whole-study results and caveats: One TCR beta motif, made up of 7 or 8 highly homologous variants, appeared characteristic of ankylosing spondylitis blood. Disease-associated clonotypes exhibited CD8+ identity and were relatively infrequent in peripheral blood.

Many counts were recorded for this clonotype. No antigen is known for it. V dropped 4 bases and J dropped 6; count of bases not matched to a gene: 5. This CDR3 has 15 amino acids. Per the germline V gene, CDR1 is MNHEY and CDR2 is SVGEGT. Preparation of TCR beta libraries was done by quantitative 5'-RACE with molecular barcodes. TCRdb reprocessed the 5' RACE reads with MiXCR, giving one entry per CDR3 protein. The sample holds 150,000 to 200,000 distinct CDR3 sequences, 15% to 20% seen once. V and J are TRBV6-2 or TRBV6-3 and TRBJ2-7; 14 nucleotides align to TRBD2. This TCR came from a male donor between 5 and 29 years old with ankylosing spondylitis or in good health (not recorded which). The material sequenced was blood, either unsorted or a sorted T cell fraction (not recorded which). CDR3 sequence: CASSSPGTSGSEQYF. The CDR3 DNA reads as TGTGCCAGCAGTTCCCCCGGGACTAGCGGGAGCGAGCAGTACTTC.